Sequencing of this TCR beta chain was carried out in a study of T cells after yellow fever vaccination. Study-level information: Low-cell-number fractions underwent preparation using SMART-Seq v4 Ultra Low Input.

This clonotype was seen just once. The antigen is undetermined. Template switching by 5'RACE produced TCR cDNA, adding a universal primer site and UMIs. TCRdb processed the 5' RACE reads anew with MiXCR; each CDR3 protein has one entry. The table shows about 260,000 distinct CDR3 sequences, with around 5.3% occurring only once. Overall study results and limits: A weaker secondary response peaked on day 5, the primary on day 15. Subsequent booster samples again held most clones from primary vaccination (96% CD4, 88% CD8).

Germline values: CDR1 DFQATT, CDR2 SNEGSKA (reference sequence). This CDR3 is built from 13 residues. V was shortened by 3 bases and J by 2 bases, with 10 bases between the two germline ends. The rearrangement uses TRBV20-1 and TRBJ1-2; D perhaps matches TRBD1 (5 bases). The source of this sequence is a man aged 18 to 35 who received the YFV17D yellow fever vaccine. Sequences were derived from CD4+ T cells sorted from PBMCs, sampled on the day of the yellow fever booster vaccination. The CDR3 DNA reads TGCAGTGCTAGCCAGGGCATCAACTATGGCTACACCTTC. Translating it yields CSASQGINYGYTF.